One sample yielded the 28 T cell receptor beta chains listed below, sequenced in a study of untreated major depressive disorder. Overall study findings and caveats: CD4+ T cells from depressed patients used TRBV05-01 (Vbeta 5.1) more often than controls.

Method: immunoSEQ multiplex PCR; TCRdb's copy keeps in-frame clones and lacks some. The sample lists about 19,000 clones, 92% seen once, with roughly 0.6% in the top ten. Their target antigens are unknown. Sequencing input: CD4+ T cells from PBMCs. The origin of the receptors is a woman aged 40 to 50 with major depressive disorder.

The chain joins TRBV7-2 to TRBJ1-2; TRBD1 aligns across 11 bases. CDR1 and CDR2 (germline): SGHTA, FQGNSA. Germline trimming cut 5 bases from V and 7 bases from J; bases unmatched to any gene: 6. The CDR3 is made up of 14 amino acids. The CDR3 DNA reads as TGTGCCAGCAGCACTGGACAGGGGGCGTCTGGCTACACCTTC. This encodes CASSTGQGASGYTF.

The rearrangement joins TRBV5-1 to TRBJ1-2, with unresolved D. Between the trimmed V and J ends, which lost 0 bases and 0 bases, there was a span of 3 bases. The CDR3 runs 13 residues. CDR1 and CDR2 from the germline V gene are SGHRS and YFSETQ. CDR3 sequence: CASSLGANYGYTF. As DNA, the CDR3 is TGCGCCAGCAGCTTGGGGGCTAACTATGGCTACACCTTC.

The CDR3 DNA follows: TGTGCCTGGAGGAGGGGAGGGATCAGGGAAGGATATGGCTACACCTTC. Residues: CAWRRGGIREGYGYTF. The rearrangement uses TRBV30 and TRBJ1-2; a weak D match, TRBD1 (5 bases). Germline V gene data show CDR1 as GTSNPN and CDR2 as SVGIG (reference sequence). The germline V and J ends were trimmed by 3 bases and 5 bases, with 22 bases remaining between them. This CDR3 comprises 16 residues.

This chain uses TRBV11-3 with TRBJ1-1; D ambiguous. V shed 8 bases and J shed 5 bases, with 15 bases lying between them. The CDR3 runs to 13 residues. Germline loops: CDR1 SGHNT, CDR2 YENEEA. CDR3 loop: CASSEGLETEAFF. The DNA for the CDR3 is TGTGCCAGCTCTGAGGGCTTGGAGACTGAAGCTTTCTTT.

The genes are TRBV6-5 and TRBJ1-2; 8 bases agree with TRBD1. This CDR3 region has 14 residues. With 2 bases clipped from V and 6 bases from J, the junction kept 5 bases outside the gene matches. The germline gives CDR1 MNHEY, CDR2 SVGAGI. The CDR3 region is CASSYAGQGHGYTF. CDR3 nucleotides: TGTGCCAGCAGTTACGCCGGACAGGGTCATGGCTACACCTTC.

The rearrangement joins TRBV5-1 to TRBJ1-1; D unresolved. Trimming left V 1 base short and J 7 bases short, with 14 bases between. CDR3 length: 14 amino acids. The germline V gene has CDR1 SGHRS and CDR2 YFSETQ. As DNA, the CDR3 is TGCGCCAGCAGCTTGAGGGCCTTAGAGGATGAAGCTTTCTTT. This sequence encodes CASSLRALEDEAFF.

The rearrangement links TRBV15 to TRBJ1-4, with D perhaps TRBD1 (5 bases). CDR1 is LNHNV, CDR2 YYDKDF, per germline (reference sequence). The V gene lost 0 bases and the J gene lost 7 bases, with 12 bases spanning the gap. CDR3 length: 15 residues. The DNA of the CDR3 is TGTGCCACCAGCAGAGATTCAAGAGGGGCTGAAAAACTGTTTTTT. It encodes CATSRDSRGAEKLFF. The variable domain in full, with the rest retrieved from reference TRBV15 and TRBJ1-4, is DAMVIQNPRYQVTQFGKPVTLSCSQTLNHNVMYWYQQKSSQAPKLLFHYYDKDFNNEADTPDNFQSRRPNTSFCFLDIRSPGLGDTAMYLCATSRDSRGAEKLFFGSGTQLSVL.

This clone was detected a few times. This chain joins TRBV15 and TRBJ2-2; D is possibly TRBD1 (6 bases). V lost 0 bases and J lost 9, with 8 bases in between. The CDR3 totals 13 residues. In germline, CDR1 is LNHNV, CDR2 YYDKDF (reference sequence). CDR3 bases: TGTGCCACCAGCAGAGAATGGGACAGGGAGCTGTTTTTT. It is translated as CATSREWDRELFF. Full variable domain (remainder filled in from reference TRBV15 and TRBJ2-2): DAMVIQNPRYQVTQFGKPVTLSCSQTLNHNVMYWYQQKSSQAPKLLFHYYDKDFNNEADTPDNFQSRRPNTSFCFLDIRSPGLGDTAMYLCATSREWDRELFFGEGSRLTVL.

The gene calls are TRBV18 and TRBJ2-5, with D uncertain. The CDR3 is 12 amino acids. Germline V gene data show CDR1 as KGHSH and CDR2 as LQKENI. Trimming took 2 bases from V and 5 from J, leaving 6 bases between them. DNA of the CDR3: TGTGCCAGCTCACCAACCTTGGAGACCCAGTACTTC. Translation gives CASSPTLETQYF.

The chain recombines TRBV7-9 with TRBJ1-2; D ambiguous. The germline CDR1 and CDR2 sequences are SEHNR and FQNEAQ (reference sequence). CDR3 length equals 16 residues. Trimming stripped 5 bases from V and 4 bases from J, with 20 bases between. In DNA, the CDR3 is TGTGCCAGCAGCACAACCGGCCCACTCTTCCCCTATGGCTACACCTTC. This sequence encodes CASSTTGPLFPYGYTF.

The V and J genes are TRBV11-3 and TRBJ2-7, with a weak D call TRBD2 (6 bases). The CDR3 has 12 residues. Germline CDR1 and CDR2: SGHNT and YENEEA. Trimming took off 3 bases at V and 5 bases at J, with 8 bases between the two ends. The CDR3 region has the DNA TGTGCCAGCAGCTTTTTAGCGGACGAGCAGTACTTC. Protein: CASSFLADEQYF.

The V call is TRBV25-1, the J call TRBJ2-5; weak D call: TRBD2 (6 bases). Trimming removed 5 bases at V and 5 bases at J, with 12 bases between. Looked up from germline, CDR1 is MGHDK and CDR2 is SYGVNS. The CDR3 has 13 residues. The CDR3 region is CASSLLGGETQYF. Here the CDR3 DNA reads TGTGCCAGCAGTCTGCTCGGAGGGGAGACCCAGTACTTC.

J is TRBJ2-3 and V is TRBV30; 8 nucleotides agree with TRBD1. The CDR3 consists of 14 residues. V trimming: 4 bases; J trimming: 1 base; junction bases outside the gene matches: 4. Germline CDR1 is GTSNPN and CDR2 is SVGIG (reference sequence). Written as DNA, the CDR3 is TGTGCCTGGACAGGGGGCTTGGGCACAGATACGCAGTATTTT. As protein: CAWTGGLGTDTQYF.

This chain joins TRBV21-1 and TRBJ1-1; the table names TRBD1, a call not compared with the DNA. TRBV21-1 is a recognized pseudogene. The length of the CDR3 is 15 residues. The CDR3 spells CASSARQGKNTEAFF. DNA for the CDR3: TGTGCCAGCAGCGCCAGACAGGGGAAGAACACTGAAGCTTTCTTT.

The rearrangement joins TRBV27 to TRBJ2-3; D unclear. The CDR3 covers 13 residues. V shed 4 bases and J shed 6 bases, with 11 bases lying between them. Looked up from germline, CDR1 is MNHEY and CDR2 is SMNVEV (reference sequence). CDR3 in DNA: TGTGCCAGCAGTTCCATATCCTCGGATACGCAGTATTTT. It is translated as CASSSISSDTQYF.

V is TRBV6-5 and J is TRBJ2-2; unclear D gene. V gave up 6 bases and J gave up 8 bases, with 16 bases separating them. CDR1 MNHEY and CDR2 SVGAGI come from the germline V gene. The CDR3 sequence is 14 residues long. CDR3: CASRHIGKLGELFF. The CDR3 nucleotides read TGTGCCAGCAGGCATATAGGAAAATTGGGGGAGCTGTTTTTT.

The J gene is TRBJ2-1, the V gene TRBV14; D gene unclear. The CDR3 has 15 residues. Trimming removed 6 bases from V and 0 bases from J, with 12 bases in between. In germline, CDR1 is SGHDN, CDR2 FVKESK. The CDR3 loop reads CASRRDTSSYNEQFF. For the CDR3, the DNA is TGTGCCAGCAGAAGAGACACGAGCTCCTACAATGAGCAGTTCTTC. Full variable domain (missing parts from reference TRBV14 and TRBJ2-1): EAGVTQFPSHSVIEKGQTVTLRCDPISGHDNLYWYRRVMGKEIKFLLHFVKESKQDESGMPNNRFLAERTGGTYSTLKVQPAELEDSGVYFCASRRDTSSYNEQFFGPGTRLTVL.

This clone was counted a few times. The CDR3 region has the DNA TGTGCCAGCACCCTAAGGGGTAATTCACCCCTCCACTTT. Translation: CASTLRGNSPLHF. The chain is built from TRBV2 and TRBJ1-6; D may be TRBD1 (5 bases). Germline CDR1 SNHLY, CDR2 FYNNEI. Trimming cost V 7 bases and J 6 bases, with 10 bases left between them. This CDR3 is 13 amino acids long.

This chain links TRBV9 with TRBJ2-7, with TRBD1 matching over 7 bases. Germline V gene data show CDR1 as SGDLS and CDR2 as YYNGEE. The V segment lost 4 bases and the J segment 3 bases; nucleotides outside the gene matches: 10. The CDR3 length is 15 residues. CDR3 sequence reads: CASSPRDSGLYEQYF. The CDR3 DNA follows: TGTGCCAGCAGCCCCCGGGACAGCGGCCTCTACGAGCAGTACTTC.

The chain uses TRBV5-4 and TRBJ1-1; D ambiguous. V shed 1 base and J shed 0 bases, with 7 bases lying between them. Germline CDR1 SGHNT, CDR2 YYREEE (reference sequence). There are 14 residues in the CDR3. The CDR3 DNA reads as TGTGCCAGCAGCTTGTGGGTAGTGAACACTGAAGCTTTCTTT. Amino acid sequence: CASSLWVVNTEAFF.

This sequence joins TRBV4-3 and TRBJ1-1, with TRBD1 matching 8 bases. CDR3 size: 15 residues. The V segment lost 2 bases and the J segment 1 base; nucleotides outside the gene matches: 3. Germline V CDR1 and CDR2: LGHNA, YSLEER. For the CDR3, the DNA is TGCGCCAGCAGCCAAATCGGACAGGGGAACACTGAAGCTTTCTTT. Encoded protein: CASSQIGQGNTEAFF.

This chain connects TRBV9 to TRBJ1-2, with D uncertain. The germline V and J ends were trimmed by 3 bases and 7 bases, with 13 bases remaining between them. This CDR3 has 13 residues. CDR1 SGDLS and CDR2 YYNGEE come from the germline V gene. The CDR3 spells CASSDSPSTGYTF. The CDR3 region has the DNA TGTGCCAGCAGCGATTCCCCTAGTACTGGCTACACCTTC.

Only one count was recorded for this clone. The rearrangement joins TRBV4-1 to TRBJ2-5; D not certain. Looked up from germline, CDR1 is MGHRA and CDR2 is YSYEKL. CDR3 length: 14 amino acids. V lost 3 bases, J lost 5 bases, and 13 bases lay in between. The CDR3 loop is CASSHPAIRETQYF. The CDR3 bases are TGCGCCAGCAGCCACCCGGCCATCCGCGAGACCCAGTACTTC.

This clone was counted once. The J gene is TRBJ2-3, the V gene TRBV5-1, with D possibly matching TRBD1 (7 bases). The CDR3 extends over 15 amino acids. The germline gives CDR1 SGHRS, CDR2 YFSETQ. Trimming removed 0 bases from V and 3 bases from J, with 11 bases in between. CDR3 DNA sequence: TGCGCCAGCAGCTTGGGACAGGGACTTACAGATACGCAGTATTTT. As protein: CASSLGQGLTDTQYF.

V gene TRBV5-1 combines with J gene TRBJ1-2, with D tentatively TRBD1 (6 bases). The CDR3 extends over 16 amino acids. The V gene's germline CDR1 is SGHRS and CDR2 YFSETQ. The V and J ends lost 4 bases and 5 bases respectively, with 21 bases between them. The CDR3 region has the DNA TGCGCCAGCAGCCCTACTACCCTTGGACAGTCATATGGCTACACCTTC. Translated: CASSPTTLGQSYGYTF.

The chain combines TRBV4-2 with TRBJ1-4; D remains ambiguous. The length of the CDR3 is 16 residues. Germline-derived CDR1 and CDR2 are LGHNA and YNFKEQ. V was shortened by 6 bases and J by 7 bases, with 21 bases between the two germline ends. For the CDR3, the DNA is TGTGCCAGCAGTCTGGAGAGGGATGGAGGTGGTGAAAAACTGTTTTTT. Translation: CASSLERDGGGEKLFF.

DNA of the CDR3: TGTGCCAGCAGCGTAACTGGGGACGCCTACGAGCAGTACTTC. Protein: CASSVTGDAYEQYF. This rearrangement joins TRBV9 to TRBJ2-7, with D perhaps assigned TRBD1 or TRBD2 (5 bases each). V was pared by 1 base and J by 2 bases, with 10 bases between. CDR1 is SGDLS and CDR2 is YYNGEE in the germline V gene. The CDR3 covers 14 residues.

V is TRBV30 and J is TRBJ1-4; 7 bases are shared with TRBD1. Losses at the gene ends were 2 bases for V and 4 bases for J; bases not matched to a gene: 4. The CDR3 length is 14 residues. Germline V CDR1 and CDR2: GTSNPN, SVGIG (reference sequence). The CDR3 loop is CAWSRGQINEKLFF. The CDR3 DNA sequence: TGTGCCTGGAGTCGGGGACAGATTAATGAAAAACTGTTTTTT.